This T cell receptor beta chain is from a study of blood T cell repertoires in COVID-19. Germline V gene data show CDR1 as SEHNR and CDR2 as FQNEAQ (reference sequence). The V segment lost 4 bases and the J segment 2 bases; nucleotides outside the gene matches: 4. The CDR3 spans 14 residues. In assigning cohorts, the study relied on participant-reported clinical history. Two consecutive negative NP/OP PCR tests, clearance, or resolved symptoms defined Cohort 3 recovery. Profiled with immunoSEQ multiplex PCR; TCRdb holds only in-frame clones, not every one. The table records 150,000 or so clones, around four fifths of them present only once.

The chain has TRBV7-9 and TRBJ1-2; 7 bases agree with TRBD1. Sequenced input: PBMCs or T cells enriched from blood (not recorded which). This receptor was identified in a woman between 45 and 65 years old who had recovered from COVID-19. In DNA form, the CDR3 reads TGTGCCAGCAGCTCATTGACAGGGAACTATGGCTACACCTTC. Its translation is CASSSLTGNYGYTF.